This T cell receptor (beta chain) was captured by sequencing in a study of immune heterogeneity within non-small cell lung tumors. CDR1 DFQATT and CDR2 SNEGSKA come from the germline V gene (reference sequence). With 3 bases removed from V and 2 bases from J, the gap between germline ends came to 7 bases. This CDR3 contains 12 residues. The TCR beta CDR3 region was amplified by multiplex PCR employing 32 V and 13 J primers. TCRdb itself ran the multiplex PCR reads through MiXCR, one entry per CDR3 protein. The sample has 8,500 to 11,000 distinct CDR3 sequences; about 17% are singletons. In its sample, this clonotype ranks as medium-sized. Its antigen is as yet unknown. Study results and limitations: Individual patients had largely distinct high-frequency T-cell receptor beta clonotypes. In tumor regions, T-cell clonality showed a moderate but significant correlation with local tumor mutational burden (R approximately 0.34). Recurring identical dominant CDR3 beta clonotypes were observed across tumor sites within a patient, together with site-unique high-frequency clones.

Bulk tumor genomic DNA (approximately 610 ng per sample) served as template. Surgery yielded several widely spaced biopsies per primary tumor. Those enrolled were patients newly diagnosed with untreated non-small cell lung cancer and undergoing curative surgery. Donor patients had newly diagnosed non-small cell lung cancer and were having surgery with curative intent. This chain connects TRBV20-1 to TRBJ1-2; D is unclear. Sequencing input: lung tumor tissue. The TCR comes from a man in his forties with non-small cell lung cancer. This CDR3 reads CSARRENYGYTF. DNA for the CDR3: TGCAGTGCTAGGAGAGAGAACTATGGCTACACCTTC.